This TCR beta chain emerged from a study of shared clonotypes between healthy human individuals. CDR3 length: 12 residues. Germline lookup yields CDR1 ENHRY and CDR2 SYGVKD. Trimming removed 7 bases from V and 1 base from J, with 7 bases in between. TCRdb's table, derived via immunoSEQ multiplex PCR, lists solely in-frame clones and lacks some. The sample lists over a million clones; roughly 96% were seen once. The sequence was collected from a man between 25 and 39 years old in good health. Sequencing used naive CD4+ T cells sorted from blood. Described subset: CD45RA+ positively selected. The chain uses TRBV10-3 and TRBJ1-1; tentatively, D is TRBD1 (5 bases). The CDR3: CAINGGNTEAFF. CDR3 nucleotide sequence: TGTGCCATCAATGGGGGGAACACTGAAGCTTTCTTT.